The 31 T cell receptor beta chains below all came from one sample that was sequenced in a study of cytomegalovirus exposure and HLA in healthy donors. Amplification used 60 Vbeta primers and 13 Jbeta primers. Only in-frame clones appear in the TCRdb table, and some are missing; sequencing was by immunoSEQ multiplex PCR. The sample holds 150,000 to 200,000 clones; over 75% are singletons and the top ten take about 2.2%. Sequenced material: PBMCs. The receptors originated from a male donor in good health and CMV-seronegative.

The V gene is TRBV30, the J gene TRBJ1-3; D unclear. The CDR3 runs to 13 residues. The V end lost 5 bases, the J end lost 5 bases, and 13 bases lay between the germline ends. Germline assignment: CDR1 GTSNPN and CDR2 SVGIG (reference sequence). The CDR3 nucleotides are TGTGCCTGGCGAGGTTTACGGAGAAACACCATATATTTT. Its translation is CAWRGLRRNTIYF.

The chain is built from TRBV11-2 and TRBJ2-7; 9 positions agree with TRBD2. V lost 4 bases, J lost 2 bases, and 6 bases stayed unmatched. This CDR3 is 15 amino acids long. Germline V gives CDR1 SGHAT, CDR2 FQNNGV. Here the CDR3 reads CASSYRSGGTYEQYF. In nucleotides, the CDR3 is TGTGCCAGCAGCTATCGTAGCGGGGGAACCTACGAGCAGTACTTC.

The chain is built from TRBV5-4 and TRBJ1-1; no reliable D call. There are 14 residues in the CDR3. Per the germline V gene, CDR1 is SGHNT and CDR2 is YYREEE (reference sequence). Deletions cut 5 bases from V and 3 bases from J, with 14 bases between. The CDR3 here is CASSPYPADTEAFF. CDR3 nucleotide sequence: TGTGCCAGCAGTCCTTACCCAGCGGACACTGAAGCTTTCTTT. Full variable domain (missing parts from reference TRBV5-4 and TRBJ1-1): ETGVTQSPTHLIKTRGQQVTLRCSSQSGHNTVSWYQQALGQGPQFIFQYYREEENGRGNFPPRFSGLQFPNYSSELNVNALELDDSALYLCASSPYPADTEAFFGQGTRLTVV.

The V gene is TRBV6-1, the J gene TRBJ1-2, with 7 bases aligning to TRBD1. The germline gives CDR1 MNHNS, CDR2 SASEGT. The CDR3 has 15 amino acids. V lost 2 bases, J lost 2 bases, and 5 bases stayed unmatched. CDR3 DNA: TGTGCCAGCAGTGAATGGGGACAGTTCAACTATGGCTACACCTTC. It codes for CASSEWGQFNYGYTF.

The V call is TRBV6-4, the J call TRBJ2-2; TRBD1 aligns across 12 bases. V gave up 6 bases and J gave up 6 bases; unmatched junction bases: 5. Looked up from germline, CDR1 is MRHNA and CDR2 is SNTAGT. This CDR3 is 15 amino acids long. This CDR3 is CASRGQGAVAGELFF. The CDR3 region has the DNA TGTGCCAGCAGGGGACAGGGGGCTGTTGCCGGGGAGCTGTTTTTT.

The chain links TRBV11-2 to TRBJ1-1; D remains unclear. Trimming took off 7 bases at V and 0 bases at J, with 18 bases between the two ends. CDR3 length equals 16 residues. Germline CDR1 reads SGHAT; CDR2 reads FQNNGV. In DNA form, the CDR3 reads TGTGCCAGCAACAAAAACCAGGTTCGAATGAACACTGAAGCTTTCTTT. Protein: CASNKNQVRMNTEAFF.

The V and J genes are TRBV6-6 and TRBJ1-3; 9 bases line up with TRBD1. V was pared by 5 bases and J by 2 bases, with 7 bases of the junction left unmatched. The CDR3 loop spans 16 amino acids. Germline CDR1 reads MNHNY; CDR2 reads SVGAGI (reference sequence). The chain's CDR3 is CASSPGTGIAGNTIYF. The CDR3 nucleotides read TGTGCCAGCAGTCCCGGGACAGGGATCGCTGGAAACACCATATATTTT.

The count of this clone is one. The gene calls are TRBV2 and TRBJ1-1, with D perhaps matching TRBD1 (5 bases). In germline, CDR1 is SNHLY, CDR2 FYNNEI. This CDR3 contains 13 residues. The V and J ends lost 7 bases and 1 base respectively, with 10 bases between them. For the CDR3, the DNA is TGTGCCAGCACCGGGGGGAGGAACACTGAAGCTTTCTTT. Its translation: CASTGGRNTEAFF. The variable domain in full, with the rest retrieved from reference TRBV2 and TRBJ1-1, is EPEVTQTPSHQVTQMGQEVILRCVPISNHLYFYWYRQILGQKVEFLVSFYNNEISEKSEIFDDQFSVERPDGSNFTLKIRSTKLEDSAMYFCASTGGRNTEAFFGQGTRLTVV.

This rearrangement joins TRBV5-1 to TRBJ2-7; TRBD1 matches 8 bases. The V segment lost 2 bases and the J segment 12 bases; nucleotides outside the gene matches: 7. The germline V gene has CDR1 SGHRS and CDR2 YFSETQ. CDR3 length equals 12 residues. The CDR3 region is CASSFTGQGLYF. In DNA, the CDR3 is TGCGCCAGCAGCTTCACCGGACAGGGTCTGTACTTC.

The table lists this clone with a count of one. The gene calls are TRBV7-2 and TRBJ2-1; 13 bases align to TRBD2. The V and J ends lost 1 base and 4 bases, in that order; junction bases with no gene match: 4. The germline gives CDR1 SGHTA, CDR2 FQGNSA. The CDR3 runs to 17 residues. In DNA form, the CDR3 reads TGTGCCAGCAGCTTAGGCACTAGCGGGGGGGCTTACAATGAGCAGTTCTTC. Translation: CASSLGTSGGAYNEQFF.

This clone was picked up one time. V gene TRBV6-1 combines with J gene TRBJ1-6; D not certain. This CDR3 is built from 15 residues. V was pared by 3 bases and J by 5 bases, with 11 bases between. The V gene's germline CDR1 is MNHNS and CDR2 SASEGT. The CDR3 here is CASSDQRQNNSPLHF. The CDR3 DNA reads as TGTGCCAGCAGTGACCAGAGGCAGAATAATTCACCCCTCCACTTT.

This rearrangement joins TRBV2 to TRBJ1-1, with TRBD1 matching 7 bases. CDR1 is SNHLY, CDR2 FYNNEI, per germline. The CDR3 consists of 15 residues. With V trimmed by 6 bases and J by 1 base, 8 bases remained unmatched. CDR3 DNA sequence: TGTGCCAGCAGGGGACAGCTAAAATCGAACACTGAAGCTTTCTTT. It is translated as CASRGQLKSNTEAFF.

The CDR3 DNA is TGTGCCAGCAGTTCCCCTCTGGCGGGGCTGAACACTGAAGCTTTCTTT. It encodes CASSSPLAGLNTEAFF. The chain is built from TRBV27 and TRBJ1-1; the D gene is possibly TRBD1 (5 bases). The V gene lost 4 bases and the J gene lost 0 bases, with 15 bases spanning the gap. The CDR3 runs 16 residues. Per germline, CDR1 MNHEY and CDR2 SMNVEV (reference sequence).

The CDR3, as DNA: TGTGCCAGCAGTTTAAGGGGGGGTGATGAGCAGTTCTTC. Protein product: CASSLRGGDEQFF. The chain uses TRBV27 and TRBJ2-1, with D maybe TRBD2 (7 bases). The germline CDR1 and CDR2 sequences are MNHEY and SMNVEV (reference sequence). The length of the CDR3 is 13 residues. V gave up 2 bases and J gave up 8 bases, with 10 bases separating them.

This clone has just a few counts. The CDR3 bases are TGTGCCAGCAGAATTGACAGGGCTGTGGACGAGCAGTACTTC. Its protein product is CASRIDRAVDEQYF. The gene calls are TRBV5-4 and TRBJ2-7; 7 bases are a match to TRBD1. Germline assignment: CDR1 SGHNT and CDR2 YYREEE (reference sequence). The CDR3 runs 14 residues. The trim removed 5 bases at V and 5 bases at J, leaving 10 bases unmatched. The full variable domain, rest sourced from reference TRBV5-4 and TRBJ2-7, is ETGVTQSPTHLIKTRGQQVTLRCSSQSGHNTVSWYQQALGQGPQFIFQYYREEENGRGNFPPRFSGLQFPNYSSELNVNALELDDSALYLCASRIDRAVDEQYFGPGTRLTVT.

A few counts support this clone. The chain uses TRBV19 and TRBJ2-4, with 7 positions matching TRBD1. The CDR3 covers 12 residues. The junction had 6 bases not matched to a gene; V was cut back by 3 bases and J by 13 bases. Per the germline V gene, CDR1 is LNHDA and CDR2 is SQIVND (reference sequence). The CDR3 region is CASSIPPGQQYF. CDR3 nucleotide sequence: TGTGCCAGTAGTATTCCGCCGGGACAGCAGTACTTC.

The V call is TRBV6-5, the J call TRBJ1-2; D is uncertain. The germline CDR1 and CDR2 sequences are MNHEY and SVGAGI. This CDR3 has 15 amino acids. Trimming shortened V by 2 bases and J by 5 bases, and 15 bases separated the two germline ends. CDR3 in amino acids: CASSYQPGREYGYTF. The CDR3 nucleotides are TGTGCCAGCAGTTACCAACCAGGACGGGAGTATGGCTACACCTTC.

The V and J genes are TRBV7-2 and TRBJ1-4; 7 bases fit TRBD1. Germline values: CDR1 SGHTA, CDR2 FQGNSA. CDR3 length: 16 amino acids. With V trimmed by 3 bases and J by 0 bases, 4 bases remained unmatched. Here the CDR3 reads CASSFRDSPTNEKLFF. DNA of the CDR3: TGTGCCAGCAGCTTCCGGGACAGCCCAACTAATGAAAAACTGTTTTTT.

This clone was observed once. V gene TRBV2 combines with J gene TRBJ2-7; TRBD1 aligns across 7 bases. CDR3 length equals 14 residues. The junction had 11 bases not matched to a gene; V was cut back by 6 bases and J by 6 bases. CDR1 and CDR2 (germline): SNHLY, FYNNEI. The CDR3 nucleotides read TGTGCCAGCAGCCTACAGGGGAATTCAGGCGAGCAGTACTTC. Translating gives CASSLQGNSGEQYF.

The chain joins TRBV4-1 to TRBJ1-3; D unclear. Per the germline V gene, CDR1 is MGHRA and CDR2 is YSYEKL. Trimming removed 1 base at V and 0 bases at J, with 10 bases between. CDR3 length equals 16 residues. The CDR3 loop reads CASSQVWAGSGNTIYF. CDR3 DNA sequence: TGCGCCAGCAGCCAAGTGTGGGCGGGCTCTGGAAACACCATATATTTT.

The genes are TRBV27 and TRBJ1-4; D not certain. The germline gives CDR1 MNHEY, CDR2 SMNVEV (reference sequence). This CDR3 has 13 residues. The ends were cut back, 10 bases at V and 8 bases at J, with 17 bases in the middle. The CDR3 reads CAIAAGAGEKLFF. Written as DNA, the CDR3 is TGTGCCATCGCGGCGGGAGCGGGGGAAAAACTGTTTTTT. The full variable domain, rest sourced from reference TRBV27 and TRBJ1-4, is EAQVTQNPRYLITVTGKKLTVTCSQNMNHEYMSWYRQDPGLGLRQIYYSMNVEVTDKGDVPEGYKVSRKEKRNFPLILESPSPNQTSLYFCAIAAGAGEKLFFGSGTQLSVL.

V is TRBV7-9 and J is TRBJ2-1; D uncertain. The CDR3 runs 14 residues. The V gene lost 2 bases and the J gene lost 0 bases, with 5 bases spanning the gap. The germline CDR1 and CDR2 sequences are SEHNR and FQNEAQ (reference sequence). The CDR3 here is CASSLLSSYNEQFF. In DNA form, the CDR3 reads TGTGCCAGCAGCTTACTGAGCTCCTACAATGAGCAGTTCTTC.

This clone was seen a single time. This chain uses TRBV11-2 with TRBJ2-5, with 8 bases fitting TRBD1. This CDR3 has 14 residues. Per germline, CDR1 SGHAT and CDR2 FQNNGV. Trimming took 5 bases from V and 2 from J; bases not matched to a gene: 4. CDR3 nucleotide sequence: TGTGCCAGCAGCGGGACAGGTAGACAAGAGACCCAGTACTTC. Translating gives CASSGTGRQETQYF.

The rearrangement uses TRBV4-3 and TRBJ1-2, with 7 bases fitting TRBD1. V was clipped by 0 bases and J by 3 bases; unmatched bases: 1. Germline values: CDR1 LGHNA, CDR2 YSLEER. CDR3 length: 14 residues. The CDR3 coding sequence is TGCGCCAGCAGCCAAGACAGGGGGGACTATGGCTACACCTTC. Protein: CASSQDRGDYGYTF.

CDR3 in DNA: TGTGCCAGCAGCTTAGCAGGGTTCAATCAGCCCCAGCATTTT. It yields the protein CASSLAGFNQPQHF. V usage is TRBV11-2 and J usage is TRBJ1-5, with a possible D match to TRBD1 (5 bases). Deletions cut 1 base from V and 3 bases from J, with 7 bases between. CDR3 length equals 14 residues. Germline CDR1 reads SGHAT; CDR2 reads FQNNGV.

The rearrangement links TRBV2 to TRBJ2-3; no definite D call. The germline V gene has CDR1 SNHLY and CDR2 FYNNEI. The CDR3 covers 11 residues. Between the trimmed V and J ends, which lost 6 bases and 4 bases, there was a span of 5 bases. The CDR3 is CASSPADTQYF. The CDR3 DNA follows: TGTGCCAGCAGCCCAGCAGATACGCAGTATTTT.

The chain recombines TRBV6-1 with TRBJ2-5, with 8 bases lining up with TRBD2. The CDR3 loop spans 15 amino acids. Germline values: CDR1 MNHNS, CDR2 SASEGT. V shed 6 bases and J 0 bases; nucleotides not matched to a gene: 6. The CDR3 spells CASRTGGAYQETQYF. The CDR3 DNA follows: TGTGCCAGCAGGACGGGGGGGGCATACCAAGAGACCCAGTACTTC.

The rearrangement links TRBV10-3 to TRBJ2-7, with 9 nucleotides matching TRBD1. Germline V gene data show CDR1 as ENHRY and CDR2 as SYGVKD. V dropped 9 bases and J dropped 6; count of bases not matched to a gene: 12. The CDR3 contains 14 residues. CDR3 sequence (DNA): TGTGCCATAGAACCCGGGACAGGGAGTTCCGAGCAGTACTTC. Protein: CAIEPGTGSSEQYF.

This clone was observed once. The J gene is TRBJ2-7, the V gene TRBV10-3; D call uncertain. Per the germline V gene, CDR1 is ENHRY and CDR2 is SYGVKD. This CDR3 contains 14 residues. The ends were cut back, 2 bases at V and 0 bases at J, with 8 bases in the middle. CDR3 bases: TGTGCCATCAGTGAGGCAGGCTACTCCTACGAGCAGTACTTC. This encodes CAISEAGYSYEQYF.

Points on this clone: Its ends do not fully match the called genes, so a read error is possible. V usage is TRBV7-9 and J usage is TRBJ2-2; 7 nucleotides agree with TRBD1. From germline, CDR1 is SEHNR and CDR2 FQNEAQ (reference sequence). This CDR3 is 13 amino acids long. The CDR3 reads CSSRDRNTGELFF. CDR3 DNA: TGTTCCAGCAGGGACAGAAACACCGGGGAGCTGTTTTTT.

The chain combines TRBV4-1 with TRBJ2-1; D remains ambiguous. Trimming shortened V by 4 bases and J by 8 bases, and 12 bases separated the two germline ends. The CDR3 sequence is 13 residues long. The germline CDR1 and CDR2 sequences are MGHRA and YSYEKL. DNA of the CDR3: TGCGCCAGCAGCCCCCTACCCACCGATGAGCAGTTCTTC. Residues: CASSPLPTDEQFF.